This TCR beta chain was sequenced for a study of CD8 T cells in Susac syndrome. cDNA came from about 0.51 to 1 ug RNA primed by random hexamers. Each CDR3 protein gets one entry after TCRdb re-called the immunoSEQ multiplex PCR reads with MiXCR. The sample has about 440,000 distinct CDR3 sequences; around 85% are singletons. CDR3 length equals 15 residues. V was shortened by 0 bases and J by 8 bases, with 16 bases between the two germline ends. Germline CDR1 is SGHAT and CDR2 is FQNNGV. This clonotype has only a few counts. Sequences were obtained from CD8+ T cells from PBMCs. The rearrangement joins TRBV11-2 to TRBJ1-2; D unresolved. The TCR was taken from a human donor with multiple sclerosis. DNA of the CDR3: TGTGCCAGCAGCTTAGATCAGGCAATCGTTTGGGGCTACACCTTC. The encoded protein is CASSLDQAIVWGYTF.